These 18 T cell receptor beta chains share one sample of origin, sequenced in a study of regulatory T cells in long-lasting Graves disease. Building of the TCR beta libraries involved iRepertoire HTBI primers and Arm-PCR of CDR3 regions. TCRdb reanalysed the multiplex PCR reads using MiXCR and keeps one entry per CDR3 protein. The repertoire consists of around 360,000 distinct CDR3 sequences, with 15% to 20% occurring once and the leading ten covering around 21%. Stated time point: newly diagnosed GD, antithyroid drugs for less than 3 months. PBMC RNA was the source of the TCR library. These data also featured in a second study, about T cells in Graves' hyperthyroidism and ophthalmopathy.

The source material was peripheral blood mononuclear cells (PBMCs), sampled at new diagnosis, from a patient treated with antithyroid drugs. The receptors were sampled from a woman younger than 30 with Graves disease.

The table lists this clonotype with a few counts. This chain links TRBV3-1 with TRBJ1-3; D ambiguous. The V and J ends lost 2 bases and 7 bases respectively, with 6 bases between them. The CDR3 sequence is 12 residues long. Germline lookup yields CDR1 LGHDT and CDR2 YNNKEL (reference sequence). The CDR3 region has the DNA TGTGCCAGCAGCCAATTTAGTAACACCATATATTTT. It is translated as CASSQFSNTIYF.

This clonotype occurred many times. This chain joins TRBV13 and TRBJ2-5; D might be TRBD1 (6 bases). This CDR3 is built from 18 residues. V was clipped by 5 bases and J by 6 bases, with 28 bases between them. Germline CDR1 is PRHDT and CDR2 is FYEKMQ (reference sequence). CDR3 in amino acids: CASSHKIIQGSREQTQYF. CDR3 in DNA: TGTGCCAGCAGCCATAAGATAATACAGGGATCAAGGGAGCAGACCCAGTACTTC.

The table lists this clonotype with many counts. The chain recombines TRBV6-1 with TRBJ1-6; 8 nucleotides match TRBD1. CDR1 is MNHNS, CDR2 SASEGT, per germline. The CDR3 totals 15 residues. V trimming: 1 base; J trimming: 10 bases; junction bases outside the gene matches: 6. This CDR3 is CASSEGTGTGSPLHF. The CDR3 nucleotides are TGTGCCAGCAGTGAAGGGACAGGGACGGGATCACCCCTCCACTTT.

This clonotype was counted at least ten times. The chain recombines TRBV5-1 with TRBJ1-1; TRBD1 matches 7 bases. The ends lost 4 bases at V and 5 bases at J; junction bases unmatched: 11. Germline V lookup: CDR1 SGHRS, CDR2 YFSETQ. The CDR3 has 15 residues. The CDR3 here is CASSQGTVRGTEAFF. The CDR3, as DNA: TGCGCCAGCAGCCAGGGGACCGTCAGGGGGACTGAAGCTTTCTTT.

This clonotype was picked up many times. V gene TRBV20-1 combines with J gene TRBJ2-1; D remains ambiguous. Looked up from germline, CDR1 is DFQATT and CDR2 is SNEGSKA (reference sequence). The length of the CDR3 is 13 residues. In nucleotides, the CDR3 is TGCACGACGAACACGGGCTCCTACAATGAGCAGTTCTTC. Translated: CTTNTGSYNEQFF.

This clonotype has at least ten counts. The V call is TRBV6-1, the J call TRBJ1-5; D is perhaps TRBD1 (5 bases). This CDR3 has 15 amino acids. CDR1 and CDR2 from the germline V gene are MNHNS and SASEGT. V was pared by 5 bases and J by 1 base, with 12 bases between. The CDR3 nucleotides read TGTGCCAGCAGTCAGACTTGGACAAGCAATCAGCCCCAGCATTTT. Residues: CASSQTWTSNQPQHF.

The table lists this clonotype with many counts. The chain carries TRBV6-2 or TRBV6-3 and TRBJ2-1, with 9 bases matching TRBD1. The CDR3 extends over 15 amino acids. V gave up 5 bases and J gave up 4 bases; unmatched junction bases: 6. CDR1 is MNHEY and CDR2 is SVGEGT in the germline V gene. The CDR3 DNA reads as TGTGCCAGCAGTGTCCGGGACAGGGAGTACAATGAGCAGTTCTTC. This sequence encodes CASSVRDREYNEQFF.

The gene calls are TRBV6-1 and TRBJ2-7; 13 nucleotides line up with TRBD2. CDR3 length: 16 amino acids. Germline lookup yields CDR1 MNHNS and CDR2 SASEGT. With 6 bases clipped from V and 4 bases from J, the junction kept 9 bases outside the gene matches. CDR3 region: CASRTKGLAGLYEQYF. The CDR3 coding sequence is TGTGCCAGCAGAACTAAGGGACTAGCGGGATTGTACGAGCAGTACTTC.

The rearrangement uses TRBV29-1 and TRBJ1-2, with D possibly being TRBD1 (5 bases). V dropped 6 bases and J dropped 3 bases, with 17 bases sitting between them. CDR1 is SQVTM and CDR2 is ANQGSEA in the germline V gene. This CDR3 is 14 amino acids long. DNA for the CDR3: TGCAGCGTGCCGCAGGGTCTTGTCGACTATGGCTACACCTTC. Its translation: CSVPQGLVDYGYTF.

In this sample, this clonotype turned up many times. This chain connects TRBV6-1 to TRBJ1-1; D is perhaps TRBD1 (5 bases). The CDR3 has 12 residues. The germline gives CDR1 MNHNS, CDR2 SASEGT. V was pared by 6 bases and J by 7 bases, with 12 bases between. The CDR3 coding sequence is TGTGCCAGCAGCCGGACATCCGATGAAGCTTTCTTT. It specifies CASSRTSDEAFF.

This clonotype was observed many times. The V gene is TRBV5-4, the J gene TRBJ2-3; D is possibly TRBD2 (7 bases). The germline gives CDR1 SGHNT, CDR2 YYREEE (reference sequence). The CDR3 has 15 amino acids. With 0 bases removed from V and 1 base from J, the gap between germline ends came to 9 bases. CDR3 loop: CASSLGGGGTDTQYF. For the CDR3, the DNA is TGTGCCAGCAGCTTGGGGGGGGGCGGCACAGATACGCAGTATTTT.

This clonotype occurred many times. The chain carries TRBV27 and TRBJ2-7; D is tentatively TRBD1 or TRBD2 (5 bases each). Trimming cost V 4 bases and J 2 bases, with 12 bases left between them. CDR3 length: 14 residues. Germline V gene data show CDR1 as MNHEY and CDR2 as SMNVEV (reference sequence). CDR3 in amino acids: CASSYRDGTYEQYF. DNA for the CDR3: TGTGCCAGCAGTTACCGGGACGGGACCTACGAGCAGTACTTC.

This clonotype has at least ten counts. This chain joins TRBV6-1 and TRBJ1-2, with unresolved D. Trimming removed 6 bases from V and 2 bases from J, with 16 bases in between. Germline CDR1 MNHNS, CDR2 SASEGT. The CDR3 sequence is 15 residues long. CDR3 sequence (DNA): TGTGCCAGCAGGTCTTACGTGGGCGTGAACTATGGCTACACCTTC. Protein sequence: CASRSYVGVNYGYTF.

This clonotype was observed at least ten times. The chain employs TRBV7-3 and TRBJ2-2, with 10 positions matching TRBD1. CDR1 and CDR2 (germline): SGHTA, FQGTGA. The CDR3 is made up of 16 amino acids. Trimming cost V 4 bases and J 3 bases; bases outside gene matches: 5. Here the CDR3 reads CASSSPGQGYTGELFF. The CDR3 DNA is TGTGCCAGCAGCTCTCCGGGACAGGGGTACACCGGGGAGCTGTTTTTT.

This clonotype has only one observation. The chain couples TRBV30 to TRBJ1-5; 7 bases fit TRBD1. Trimming cost V 3 bases and J 4 bases; bases outside gene matches: 6. CDR1 is GTSNPN, CDR2 SVGIG, per germline (reference sequence). The CDR3 covers 14 residues. This CDR3 is CAWRRQGGNQPQHF. CDR3 DNA: TGTGCCTGGAGGCGACAGGGTGGGAATCAGCCCCAGCATTTT.

V gene TRBV7-9 combines with J gene TRBJ2-4; 8 nucleotides align to TRBD2. Looked up from germline, CDR1 is SEHNR and CDR2 is FQNEAQ (reference sequence). With V trimmed by 3 bases and J by 0 bases, 7 bases remained unmatched. This CDR3 has 17 residues. The CDR3 sequence is CASSLSGSALAKNIQYF. In nucleotides, the CDR3 is TGTGCCAGCAGCTTGAGCGGGAGCGCTCTAGCCAAAAACATTCAGTACTTC. The whole variable domain, filled in from reference TRBV7-9 and TRBJ2-4, reads DTGVSQNPRHKITKRGQNVTFRCDPISEHNRLYWYRQTLGQGPEFLTYFQNEAQLEKSRLLSDRFSAERPKGSFSTLEIQRTEQGDSAMYLCASSLSGSALAKNIQYFGAGTRLSVL.

The sample holds a few counts of this clonotype. The chain has TRBV20-1 and TRBJ2-7; D remains ambiguous. V was clipped by 4 bases and J by 6 bases, with 7 bases between them. The CDR3 loop spans 10 amino acids. CDR1 DFQATT and CDR2 SNEGSKA come from the germline V gene (reference sequence). The CDR3 is CSANEFEQYF. The CDR3 region has the DNA TGCAGTGCTAATGAGTTCGAGCAGTACTTC.

Ten or more counts support this clonotype. CDR3 sequence: CASSLAGGPSNTGELFF. CDR3 sequence (DNA): TGTGCCAGCAGCTTAGCGGGAGGGCCGTCCAACACCGGGGAGCTGTTTTTT. This chain links TRBV7-2 with TRBJ2-2, with 7 bases matching TRBD2. Germline CDR1 and CDR2: SGHTA and FQGNSA. This CDR3 is built from 17 residues. With V trimmed by 0 bases and J by 2 bases, 6 bases remained unmatched.